This TCR beta chain is from a study of blood T cell repertoires in COVID-19. V lost 7 bases to trimming and J lost 7 bases, with 7 bases between them. Germline V CDR1 and CDR2: LNHDA, SQIVND (reference sequence). The CDR3 is 11 amino acids. Clones were sequenced by immunoSEQ multiplex PCR, and TCRdb holds only the in-frame ones, with some missing. In the table there are roughly 80,000 clones, approximately 80% of which are singletons. The receptor comes from a human donor in a cohort sampled during active COVID-19. Sequencing was done on a sample of peripheral blood. The gene calls are TRBV19 and TRBJ2-2; D perhaps matches TRBD1 (6 bases). The CDR3 is CASTGDGELFF. The CDR3 nucleotides are TGTGCCAGTACAGGGGACGGGGAGCTGTTTTTT. Filled out from reference TRBV19 and TRBJ2-2, the complete variable domain reads DGGITQSPKYLFRKEGQNVTLSCEQNLNHDAMYWYRQDPGQGLRLIYYSQIVNDFQKGDIAEGYSVSREKKESFPLTVTSAQKNPTAFYLCASTGDGELFFGEGSRLTVL.